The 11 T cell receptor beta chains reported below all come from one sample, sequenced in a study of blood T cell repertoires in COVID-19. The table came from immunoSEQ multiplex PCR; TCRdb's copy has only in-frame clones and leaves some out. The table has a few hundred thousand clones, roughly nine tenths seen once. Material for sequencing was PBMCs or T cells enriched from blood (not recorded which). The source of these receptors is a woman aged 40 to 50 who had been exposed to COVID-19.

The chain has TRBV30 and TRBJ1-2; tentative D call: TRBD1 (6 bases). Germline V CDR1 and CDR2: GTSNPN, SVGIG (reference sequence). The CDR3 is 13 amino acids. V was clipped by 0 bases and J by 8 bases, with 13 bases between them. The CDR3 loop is CAWSVQTGGGYTF. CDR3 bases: TGTGCCTGGAGTGTACAGACAGGCGGAGGCTACACCTTC.

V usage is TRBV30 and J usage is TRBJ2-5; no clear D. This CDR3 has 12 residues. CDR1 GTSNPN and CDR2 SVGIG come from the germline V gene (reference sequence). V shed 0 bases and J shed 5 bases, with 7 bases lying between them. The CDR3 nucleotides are TGTGCCTGGAGTGTATCCGGGGAGACCCAGTACTTC. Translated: CAWSVSGETQYF.

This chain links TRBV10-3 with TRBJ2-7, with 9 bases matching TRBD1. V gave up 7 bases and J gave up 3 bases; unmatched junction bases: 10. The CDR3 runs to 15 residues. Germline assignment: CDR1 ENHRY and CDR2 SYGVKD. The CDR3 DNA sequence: TGTGCCATCACCGCTCCGGGACAGGGTCTCTACGAGCAGTACTTC. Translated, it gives CAITAPGQGLYEQYF.

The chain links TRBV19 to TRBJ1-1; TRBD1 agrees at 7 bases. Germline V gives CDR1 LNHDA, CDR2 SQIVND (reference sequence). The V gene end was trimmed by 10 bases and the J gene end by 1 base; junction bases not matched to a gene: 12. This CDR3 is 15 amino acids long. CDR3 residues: CANPTDRDGNTEAFF. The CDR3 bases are TGTGCCAACCCTACCGACAGGGATGGGAACACTGAAGCTTTCTTT.

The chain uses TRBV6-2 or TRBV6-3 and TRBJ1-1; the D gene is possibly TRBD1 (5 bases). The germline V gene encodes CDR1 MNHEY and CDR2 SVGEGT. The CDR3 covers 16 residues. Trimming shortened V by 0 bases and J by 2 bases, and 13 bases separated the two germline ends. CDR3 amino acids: CASSYSGHRPNTEAFF. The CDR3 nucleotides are TGTGCCAGCAGTTACTCTGGACATCGCCCCAACACTGAAGCTTTCTTT.

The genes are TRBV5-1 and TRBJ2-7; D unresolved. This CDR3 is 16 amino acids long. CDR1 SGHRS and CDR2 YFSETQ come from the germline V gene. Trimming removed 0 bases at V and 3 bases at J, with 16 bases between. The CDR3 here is CASSLEQRIGDYEQYF. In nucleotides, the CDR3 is TGCGCCAGCAGCTTGGAACAACGGATAGGAGACTACGAGCAGTACTTC.

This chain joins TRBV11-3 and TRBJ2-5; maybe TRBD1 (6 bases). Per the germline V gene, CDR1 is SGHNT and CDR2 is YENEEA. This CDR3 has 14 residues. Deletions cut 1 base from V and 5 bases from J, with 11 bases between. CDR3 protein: CASSLAGTRETQYF. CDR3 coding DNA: TGTGCCAGCAGCTTAGCCGGGACACGGGAGACCCAGTACTTC.

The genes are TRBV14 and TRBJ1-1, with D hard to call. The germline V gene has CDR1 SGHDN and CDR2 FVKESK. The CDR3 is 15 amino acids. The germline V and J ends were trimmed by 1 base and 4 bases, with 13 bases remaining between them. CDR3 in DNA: TGTGCCAGCAGCCAAGGGGTCGTTCTAGGCACTGAAGCTTTCTTT. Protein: CASSQGVVLGTEAFF.

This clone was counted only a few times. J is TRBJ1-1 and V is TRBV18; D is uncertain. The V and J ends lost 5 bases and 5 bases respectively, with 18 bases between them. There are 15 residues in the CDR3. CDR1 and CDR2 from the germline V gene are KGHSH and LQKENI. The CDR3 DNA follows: TGTGCCAGCTCAACCACCCTTTCCGGGAGGACTGAAGCTTTCTTT. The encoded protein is CASSTTLSGRTEAFF.

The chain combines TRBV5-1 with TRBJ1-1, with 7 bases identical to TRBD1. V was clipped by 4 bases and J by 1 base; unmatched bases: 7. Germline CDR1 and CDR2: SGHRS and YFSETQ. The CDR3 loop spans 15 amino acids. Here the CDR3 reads CASSPTRGTNTEAFF. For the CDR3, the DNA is TGCGCCAGCAGCCCCACCAGGGGGACGAACACTGAAGCTTTCTTT.

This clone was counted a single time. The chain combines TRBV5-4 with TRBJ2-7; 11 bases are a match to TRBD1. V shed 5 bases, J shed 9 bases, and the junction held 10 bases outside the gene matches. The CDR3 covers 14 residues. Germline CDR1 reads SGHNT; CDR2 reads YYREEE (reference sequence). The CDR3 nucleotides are TGTGCCAGCAGACGGACAGGGGGCGCTGATCCGCAGTACTTC. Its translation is CASRRTGGADPQYF.